This T cell receptor beta chain was captured by sequencing in a study of identical twins. Study outcomes and limitations: Donors were not followed over many years; analysis was cross-sectional. Insertions were reduced in abundant cord blood beta clonotypes but not in memory repertoires. Zero-insertion analyses might be partly confounded by invariant T cells like MAIT and iNKT. For out-of-frame beta sequences, excess twin sharing was weaker.

This clonotype turned up a few times. Its antigen is unknown. This CDR3 is built from 14 residues. The V and J ends lost 7 bases and 10 bases, in that order; junction bases with no gene match: 11. TCRdb used MiXCR to reprocess the 5' RACE reads, holding one entry per CDR3 protein. The data show about 900,000 distinct CDR3 sequences, 9% to 15% seen once. These data were also filed under a second study, of yellow fever vaccine responses in identical twins.

This rearrangement joins TRBV12-3 or TRBV12-4 to TRBJ2-3; 10 positions agree with TRBD2. This sequence was found in a woman younger than 35 in good health. The sample consisted of PBMCs. CDR3 DNA sequence: TGTGCCAGCAACCCTAGCGGGAGTTCCGGGGCGCAGTATTTT. It encodes CASNPSGSSGAQYF.